These 3 T cell receptor beta chains originate from one sample sequenced in a study of control samples from healthy donors and cancer patients. TCRdb's table, derived via immunoSEQ multiplex PCR, lists solely in-frame clones and lacks some. This sample has more than 95,000 clones, with around 87% found just once. Sequencing used blood. These receptors all come from a man aged 60 to 75 in good health.

The chain employs TRBV28 and TRBJ1-1, with D possibly TRBD1 on 5 matching bases. CDR1 is MDHEN and CDR2 is SYDVKM in the germline V gene. The CDR3 length is 14 residues. V was cut by 3 bases and J by 4 bases, with 12 bases left in between. The CDR3 DNA is TGTGCCAGCAGTTTCAGGGCTCGAGGCACTGAAGCTTTCTTT. Encoded protein: CASSFRARGTEAFF.

In DNA form, the CDR3 reads TGTGCCAGCAGCCAAGATCTAGGGACAGGGGCTGAAGCTTTCTTT. Translation gives CASSQDLGTGAEAFF. The rearrangement uses TRBV3-1 (or the pseudogene TRBV3-2) and TRBJ1-1; 10 positions agree with TRBD1. CDR3 length equals 15 residues. Germline-derived CDR1 and CDR2 are LGHDT and YNNKEL (reference sequence). J gave up 6 bases and V 0 bases, and 4 bases lay outside the gene matches.

This clone was seen more than once but under ten times. V gene TRBV13 combines with J gene TRBJ1-2, with a weak D call TRBD1 (6 bases). The V gene's germline CDR1 is PRHDT and CDR2 FYEKMQ (reference sequence). The CDR3 spans 15 residues. V shed 2 bases and J shed 6 bases, with 16 bases lying between them. The CDR3 sequence: CASSLFAGEEDGYTF. The CDR3 DNA follows: TGTGCCAGCAGCTTATTTGCAGGGGAGGAGGATGGCTACACCTTC.